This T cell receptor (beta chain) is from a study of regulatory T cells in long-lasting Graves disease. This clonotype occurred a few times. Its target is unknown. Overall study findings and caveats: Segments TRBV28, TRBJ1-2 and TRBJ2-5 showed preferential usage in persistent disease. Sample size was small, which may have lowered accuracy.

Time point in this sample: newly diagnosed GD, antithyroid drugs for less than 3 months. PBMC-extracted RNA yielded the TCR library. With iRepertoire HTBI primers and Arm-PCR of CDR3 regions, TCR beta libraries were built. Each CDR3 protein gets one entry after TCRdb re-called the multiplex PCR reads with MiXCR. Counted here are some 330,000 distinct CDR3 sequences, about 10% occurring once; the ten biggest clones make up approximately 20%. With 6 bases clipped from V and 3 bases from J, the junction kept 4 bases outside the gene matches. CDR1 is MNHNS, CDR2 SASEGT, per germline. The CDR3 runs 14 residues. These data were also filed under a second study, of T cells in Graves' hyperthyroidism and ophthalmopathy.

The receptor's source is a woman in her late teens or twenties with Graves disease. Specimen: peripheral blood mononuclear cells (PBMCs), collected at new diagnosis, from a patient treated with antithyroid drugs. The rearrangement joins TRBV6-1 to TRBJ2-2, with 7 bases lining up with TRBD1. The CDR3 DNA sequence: TGTGCCAGCAGACAGGGGTCGGACACCGGGGAGCTGTTTTTT. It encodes CASRQGSDTGELFF.